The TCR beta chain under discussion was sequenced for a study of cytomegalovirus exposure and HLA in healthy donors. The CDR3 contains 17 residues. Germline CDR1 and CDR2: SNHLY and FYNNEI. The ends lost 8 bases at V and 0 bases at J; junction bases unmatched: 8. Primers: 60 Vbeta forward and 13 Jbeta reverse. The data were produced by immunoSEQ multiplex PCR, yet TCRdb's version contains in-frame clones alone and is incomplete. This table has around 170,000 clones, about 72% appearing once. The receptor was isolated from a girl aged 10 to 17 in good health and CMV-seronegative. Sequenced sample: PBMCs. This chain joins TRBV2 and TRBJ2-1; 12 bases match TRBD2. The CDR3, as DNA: TGTGCCAGCTTAGGACTAGCGGGGACTAGCTCCTACAATGAGCAGTTCTTC. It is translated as CASLGLAGTSSYNEQFF.